This TCR beta chain comes out of a study of blood T cells in healthy people across ages. It was 8 to 10 milliliters of peripheral blood that were drawn from each donor. This clonotype has a handful of counts. Alongside a J-beta primer mix, a sample-barcoded 5' primer served in a second PCR lasting about 7 to 12 cycles. Each CDR3 protein is one row after TCRdb ran MiXCR on the 5' RACE reads. The repertoire holds around 800,000 distinct CDR3 sequences, with roughly 25% as singletons. The sample was also linked to a second study, of T cells of mothers and their children.

The source material was blood. The source of this sequence is a boy aged 5-17 years in good health.

CDR3 protein: CASSAGESVGTDTQYF. The CDR3 region has the DNA TGTGCCAGCAGTGCAGGGGAATCGGTTGGAACAGATACGCAGTATTTT. The chain combines TRBV2 with TRBJ2-3, with D tentatively TRBD1 (6 bases). The CDR3 extends over 16 amino acids. Trimming took 4 bases from V and 3 from J, leaving 17 bases between them. From germline, CDR1 is SNHLY and CDR2 FYNNEI.